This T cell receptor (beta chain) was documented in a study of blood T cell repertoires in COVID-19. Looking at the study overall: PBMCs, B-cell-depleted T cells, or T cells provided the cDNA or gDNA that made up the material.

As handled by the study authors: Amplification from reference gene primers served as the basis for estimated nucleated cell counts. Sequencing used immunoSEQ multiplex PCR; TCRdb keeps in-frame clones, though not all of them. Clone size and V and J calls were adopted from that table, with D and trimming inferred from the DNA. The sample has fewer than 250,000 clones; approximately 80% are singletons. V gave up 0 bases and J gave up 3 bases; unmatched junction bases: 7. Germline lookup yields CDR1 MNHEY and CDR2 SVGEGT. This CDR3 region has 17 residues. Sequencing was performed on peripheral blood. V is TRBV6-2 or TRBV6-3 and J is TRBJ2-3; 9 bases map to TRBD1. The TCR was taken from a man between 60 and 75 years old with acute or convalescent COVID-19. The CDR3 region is CASSYSRDRVKTDTQYF. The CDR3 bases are TGTGCCAGCAGTTACTCGAGGGACAGGGTCAAGACAGATACGCAGTATTTT.